What follows are 8 T cell receptor beta chains derived from one specimen sequenced in a study of T cells in women clearing cervical HPV infection. Repertoires were generated with immunoSEQ multiplex PCR, while TCRdb's copy carries only in-frame clones and drops some. The table gives about 23,000 clones; the top ten clones make up about 8.6% of it. Sequencing used blood buffy coat. Receptors originate from a woman between 18 and 75 years old with a cervical HPV16 infection that either progressed to CIN3+ or cleared (not recorded which).

Note on this clone: The missing CDR3 end, 3 residues past where the read stops, is filled in from the germline J gene. The rearrangement links TRBV7-9 to TRBJ1-2, with D possibly TRBD1 on 5 matching bases. The CDR3 is made up of 12 amino acids. Looked up from germline, CDR1 is SEHNR and CDR2 is FQNEAQ (reference sequence). Trimming took off 8 bases at V and 5 bases at J, with 12 bases between the two ends. CDR3 DNA, as far as it was read: TGTGCCAGCTCGACCGGGGGATATGGC. Translating it yields CASSTGGYG. Given in full, the CDR3 is CASSTGGYGYTF.

Incomplete CDR3 DNA: TGTGCCTGGAGTGCGGGACAGTATAGCAATCAGCCC. Protein product: CAWSAGQYSNQP. In full, the CDR3 reads CAWSAGQYSNQPQHF. The V call is TRBV30, the J call TRBJ1-5, with TRBD1 matching 7 bases. Coverage ceases 3 residues before the CDR3 finishes, and the germline J gene fills in the end. The CDR3 runs to 15 residues. Per germline, CDR1 GTSNPN and CDR2 SVGIG (reference sequence). The V gene end was trimmed by 1 base and the J gene end by 0 bases; junction bases not matched to a gene: 3.

Note on this clone: Read data end 3 residues before the CDR3 end; the end is taken from the germline J gene. The chain joins TRBV6-2 or TRBV6-3 to TRBJ2-3, with D possibly matching TRBD2 (6 bases). CDR1 MNHEY and CDR2 SVGEGT come from the germline V gene. V gave up 5 bases and J gave up 0 bases, with 12 bases separating them. This CDR3 is built from 15 residues. CDR3 bases read: TGTGCCAGCAGTGACACGGCGGGGAGCACAGATACG. Protein: CASSDTAGSTDT. The full CDR3 is CASSDTAGSTDTQYF.

Comment on this clone: At one boundary the junction diverges from the germline segment, which might be a read error. The read halts 3 residues ahead of the CDR3 end, with the missing end drawn from the germline J gene. The gene calls are TRBV7-9 and TRBJ1-2; D is unclear. This CDR3 region has 14 residues. CDR1 is SEHNR, CDR2 FQNEAQ, per germline (reference sequence). Partial CDR3 DNA: TGTGCCAGCAGTTTAGCGACATTCGCCTATGGC. It encodes CASSLATFAYG. The CDR3 in its entirety is CASSLATFAYGYTF.

Details on this clone: The sequence runs out 3 residues before the end of the CDR3; the remainder is reconstructed from the germline J gene. The chain joins TRBV5-4 to TRBJ1-4; D gene uncertain. The CDR3 loop spans 13 amino acids. Deletions cut 0 bases from V and 4 bases from J, with 4 bases between. CDR1 and CDR2 (germline): SGHNT, YYREEE (reference sequence). The sequenced CDR3 bases are TGTGCCAGCAGCTTGGTCATTAATGAAAAA. It is translated as CASSLVINEK. The CDR3 as a whole reads CASSLVINEKLFF.

In regard to this clone: The read ends 3 residues before the CDR3 terminus; that terminus is restored from the germline J gene. The chain couples TRBV10-3 to TRBJ2-7; 12 bases agree with TRBD2. V was pared by 7 bases and J by 5 bases, with 9 bases of the junction left unmatched. CDR1 is ENHRY and CDR2 is SYGVKD in the germline V gene. The CDR3 runs 15 residues. The sequenced part of the CDR3 DNA is TGTGCCATCATGTCGACTAGCGGGAGTATCAACGAG. Translated, it gives CAIMSTSGSINE. The whole CDR3 protein reads CAIMSTSGSINEQYF.

For this clone: The read ends 3 residues shy of where the CDR3 ends; the end is completed using the germline J gene. The chain couples TRBV5-4 to TRBJ2-2; D not resolved. Germline V CDR1 and CDR2: SGHNT, YYREEE (reference sequence). There are 14 residues in the CDR3. Trimming shortened V by 2 bases and J by 2 bases, and 7 bases separated the two germline ends. The CDR3: CASSFSTNTGELFF. The CDR3 DNA, read in part, is TGTGCCAGCAGCTTTAGTACCAACACCGGGGAG.

For this clone: The CDR3 extends 3 residues past the end of the read, so its final part is completed from the germline J gene. This chain links TRBV11-2 with TRBJ1-2, with TRBD1 matching 9 bases. The CDR3 length is 15 residues. V gave up 6 bases and J gave up 4 bases; unmatched junction bases: 9. Germline assignment: CDR1 SGHAT and CDR2 FQNNGV. The part of the CDR3 DNA that was read is TGTGCCAGCAGTCCACAGGGGGCCCTTTTCTATGGC. Translated: CASSPQGALFYG. The CDR3 as a whole reads CASSPQGALFYGYTF.